This paragraph reports one TCR beta chain. What this receptor recognizes is not known. No much larger clone is present one base from it, and per-base qualities are unavailable. Germline trimming: 4 bases from V, 0 bases from J; junction bases outside gene matches: 6. CDR3 length: 16 amino acids, cysteine to phenylalanine. The read is trimmed to its CDR3 DNA, 48 bases read in frame from base 1. For CDR1 and CDR2, the germline V gene lists SGDLS and YYNGEE. This specimen belongs to a study of T cell changes during pregnancy in multiple sclerosis (dated by TCRdb to the late 2010s). The study in broad terms: The study looked at changes in the T cell repertoire across pregnancy in women with multiple sclerosis.

Receptors were amplified or captured by the immunoSEQ multiplex PCR assay. As stored in TCRdb, this immuneACCESS dataset retains in-frame rearrangements with V and J assigned. A fraction of the clones does not appear; measured against another copy, unresolved V genes explain less than half of the discrepancy, and the remainder lacks a known reason. Recorded for this sample are some 30,000 clones; around 92% of them occurred a single time. 4.8% of the sample comes from the top ten. Sequences were derived from peripheral blood, sampled in the first trimester of pregnancy. The receptor was derived from a female donor in good health, enrolled as a control in a pregnancy study. The chain joins TRBV9 to TRBJ1-2, and 10 junctional nucleotides match TRBD1. The CDR3 has the sequence CASSFRDRGANYGYTF. At the DNA level, the sequence is TGTGCCAGCAGCTTCCGGGACAGGGGAGCTAACTATGGCTACACCTTC.